This paragraph reports one T cell receptor beta chain. There is no known antigen for this receptor. Qualities for individual bases were not recorded, and no much larger clone is one base off. Intraepithelial and lamina propria lymphocytes were isolated from graft specimens using dithiothreitol, EDTA incubations and collagenase D digestion. Bulk TCR-beta sequencing was performed on serial intestinal graft biopsy specimens collected as late as 600 days after transplant. This specimen belongs to a study of graft-versus-host responses after intestinal transplantation (dated by TCRdb to about 2021). For the study in its entirety: The transplants that recipients received were multivisceral, liver-intestinal, or isolated intestinal. Every recipient was given anti-thymocyte globulin induction, then maintenance tacrolimus and steroids for about three years. After intestinal transplantation, graft-versus-host and host-versus-graft alloreactive T cell clones were followed in the graft, circulation and bone marrow using bulk TCR-beta CDR3 sequencing. Alloreactive clones were identified by sequencing pre-transplant mixed lymphocyte reaction products and comparing them with unstimulated pre-transplant donor and recipient T cells. Of the 20 to 30 intestinal transplant recipients enrolled in the cohort, one of whom was a retransplant, a few patients without pretransplant specimens were excluded. Donor T cell macrochimerism was defined as a peak of at least 4% donor T cells among recipient peripheral blood mononuclear cells. Rather than being sequenced by the commercial service, samples from three later patients were sequenced in-house on an Illumina MiSeq and processed with MiXCR.

The method was the immunoSEQ multiplex PCR assay. For most patients, genomic DNA was subjected to high-throughput TCR-beta CDR3 sequencing by Adaptive Biotechnologies. On the authors' methods: TCR sequencing data for around 19 patients were retrieved from Adaptive's ImmunoSEQ software; a few other patients were processed with MiXCR and VDJtools. Because the origin of CDR3 nucleotide sequences shared between donor and recipient could not be assigned, those sequences were removed. To count as alloreactive, a clone needed at least 2-fold expansion over unstimulated cells and a minimum CFSE-low frequency of 0.002% (template counts) or 0.001% (read counts). A clone was considered mappable if detected in the sequenced pre-transplant spleen, lymph node, or MLR CFSE-low populations of the donor or recipient. The cumulative frequency of alloreactive clones was calculated as a percentage of all sequences, weighted by copy number. Entries here come from immuneACCESS through TCRdb and include only in-frame sequences with V and J called. Some clones fail to appear in such tables; in the studies checked, an unresolved V gene covers under half of the shortfall, and the cause of the remainder is unknown. Clonal size and the V and J genes are those of that table, whereas D and trimming came from the DNA. The sample data list roughly 19,000 clones, and approximately 79% of these were observed just once. The ten largest clones capture around 8.5% of the sample.

The paper as a whole reports these results and caveats: GvH clones were found in recipient bone marrow, and some of the GvH clones appeared earlier in ileal mucosa or blood, which is consistent with an intestinal mucosal origin. Early after transplant, peak levels of circulating GvH clones were associated with declines in HvG clones. Conclusions were limited by the relatively low number and heterogeneity of intestinal transplant patients. In patients with donor T cell macrochimerism, the allografts had high GvH to HvG T cell clonal ratios.

V loses 6 bases, J loses 5 bases, and the germline ends lie 17 bases apart. Inclusive of the bounding cysteine and phenylalanine, the CDR3 is 15 residues long. Only the CDR3 DNA is retained, 45 bases long and in frame from the first base. CDR1 is given as MDHEN and CDR2 as SYDVKM, both from the germline V gene. The rearrangement combines TRBV28 with TRBJ2-1; TRBD1 might be the D gene, on 8 matching bases. The TCR sequence derives from a human patient who received an intestinal transplant, so some T cells may come from the graft donor. The starting material was ileum tissue, obtained around 20 days after intestinal transplant. The CDR3 corresponds to CASSLTGGGNNEQFF. Read as DNA, the sequence is TGTGCCAGCAGCCTTACAGGGGGGGGAAACAATGAGCAGTTCTTC.